This TCR beta chain came from a study of early T cells in non-severe SARS-CoV-2 infection. Study information: Unpaired chains resulted from sequencing bulk RNA of unsorted whole blood. Study results and limitations: VDJdb matching, biased toward anti-spike CD8 responses, missed private and CD4 specificities.

The library protocol tagged individual cDNA molecules with unique molecular identifiers. One entry per CDR3 protein results from TCRdb running MiXCR on the 5' RACE reads. The sample shows tens of thousands of distinct CDR3 sequences, roughly an eighth of them seen only once. This clonotype occurred many times. The antigen is not known. Germline V gives CDR1 GTSNPN, CDR2 SVGIG (reference sequence). The V end lost 3 bases, the J end lost 3 bases, and 13 bases lay between the germline ends. CDR3 size: 14 residues. The specimen was whole blood. The receptor comes from an adult who was a healthcare worker with PCR-confirmed SARS-CoV-2 infection or an uninfected control (not recorded which). The rearrangement links TRBV30 to TRBJ2-3, with a possible D match to TRBD2 (6 bases). This CDR3 reads CAWRAFGGTDTQYF. In nucleotides, the CDR3 is TGTGCCTGGAGAGCATTTGGAGGGACAGATACGCAGTATTTT.